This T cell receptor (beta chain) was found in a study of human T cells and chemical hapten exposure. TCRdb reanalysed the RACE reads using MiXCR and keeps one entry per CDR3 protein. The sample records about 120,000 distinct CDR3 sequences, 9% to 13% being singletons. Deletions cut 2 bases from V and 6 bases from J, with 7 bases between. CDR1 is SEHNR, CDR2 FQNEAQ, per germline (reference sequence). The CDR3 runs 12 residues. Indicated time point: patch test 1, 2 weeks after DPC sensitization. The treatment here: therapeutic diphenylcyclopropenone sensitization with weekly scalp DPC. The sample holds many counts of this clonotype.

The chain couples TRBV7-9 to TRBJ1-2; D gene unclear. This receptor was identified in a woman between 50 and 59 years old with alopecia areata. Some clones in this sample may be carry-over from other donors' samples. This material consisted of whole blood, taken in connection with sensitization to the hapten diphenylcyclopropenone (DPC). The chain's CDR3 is CASSLSSHGYTF. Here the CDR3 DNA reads TGTGCCAGCAGCTTATCCAGCCATGGCTACACCTTC. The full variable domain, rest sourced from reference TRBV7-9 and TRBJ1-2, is DTGVSQNPRHKITKRGQNVTFRCDPISEHNRLYWYRQTLGQGPEFLTYFQNEAQLEKSRLLSDRFSAERPKGSFSTLEIQRTEQGDSAMYLCASSLSSHGYTFGSGTRLTVV.